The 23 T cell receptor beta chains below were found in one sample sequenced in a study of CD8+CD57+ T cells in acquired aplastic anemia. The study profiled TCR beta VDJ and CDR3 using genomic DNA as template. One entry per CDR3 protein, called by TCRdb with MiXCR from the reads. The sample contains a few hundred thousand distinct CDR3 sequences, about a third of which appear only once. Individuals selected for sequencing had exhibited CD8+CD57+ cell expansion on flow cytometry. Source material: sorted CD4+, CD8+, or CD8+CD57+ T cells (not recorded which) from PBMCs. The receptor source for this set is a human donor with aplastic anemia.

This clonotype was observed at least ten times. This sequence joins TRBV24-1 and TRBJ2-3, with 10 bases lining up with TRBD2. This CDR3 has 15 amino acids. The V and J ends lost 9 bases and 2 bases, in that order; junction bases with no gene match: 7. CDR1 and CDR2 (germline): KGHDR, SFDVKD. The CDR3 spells CATGRTSGFTDTQYF. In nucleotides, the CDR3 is TGTGCCACCGGGCGGACTAGCGGATTCACAGATACGCAGTATTTT.

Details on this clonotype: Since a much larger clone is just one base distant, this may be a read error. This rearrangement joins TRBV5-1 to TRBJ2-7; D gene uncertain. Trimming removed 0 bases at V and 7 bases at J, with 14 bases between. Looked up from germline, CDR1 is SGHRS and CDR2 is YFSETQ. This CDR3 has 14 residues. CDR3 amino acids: CASSLEGSYNEQYF. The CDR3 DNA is TGCGCCAGCAGCTTGGAGGGATCCTACAATGAGCAGTACTTC.

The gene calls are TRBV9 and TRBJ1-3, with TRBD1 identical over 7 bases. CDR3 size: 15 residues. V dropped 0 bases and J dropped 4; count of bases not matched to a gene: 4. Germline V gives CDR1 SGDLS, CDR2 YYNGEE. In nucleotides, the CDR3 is TGTGCCAGCAGCGTAGAACAGGGGTTAGGAAACACCATATATTTT. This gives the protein CASSVEQGLGNTIYF.

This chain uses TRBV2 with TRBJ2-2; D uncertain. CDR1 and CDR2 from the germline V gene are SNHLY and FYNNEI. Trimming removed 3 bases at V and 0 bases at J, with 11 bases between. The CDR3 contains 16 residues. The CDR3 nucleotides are TGTGCCAGCAGTGACGTCAGCCTCGCGAACACCGGGGAGCTGTTTTTT. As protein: CASSDVSLANTGELFF. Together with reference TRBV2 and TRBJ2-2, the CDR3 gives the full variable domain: EPEVTQTPSHQVTQMGQEVILRCVPISNHLYFYWYRQILGQKVEFLVSFYNNEISEKSEIFDDQFSVERPDGSNFTLKIRSTKLEDSAMYFCASSDVSLANTGELFFGEGSRLTVL.

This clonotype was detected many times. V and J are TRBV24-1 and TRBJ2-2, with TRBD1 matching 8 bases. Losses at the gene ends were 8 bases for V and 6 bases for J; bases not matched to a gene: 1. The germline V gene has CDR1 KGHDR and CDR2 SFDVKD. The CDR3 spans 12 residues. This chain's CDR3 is CATKDRAGELFF. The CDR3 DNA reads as TGTGCCACCAAGGACAGGGCCGGGGAGCTGTTTTTT.

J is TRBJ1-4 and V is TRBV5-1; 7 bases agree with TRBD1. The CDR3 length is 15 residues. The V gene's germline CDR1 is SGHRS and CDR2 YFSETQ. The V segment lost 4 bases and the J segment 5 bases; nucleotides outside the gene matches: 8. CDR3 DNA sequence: TGCGCCAGCAGCGTAACCGGGACAGAGAATGAAAAACTGTTTTTT. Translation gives CASSVTGTENEKLFF. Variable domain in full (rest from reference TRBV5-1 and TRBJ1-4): KAGVTQTPRYLIKTRGQQVTLSCSPISGHRSVSWYQQTPGQGLQFLFEYFSETQRNKGNFPGRFSGRQFSNSRSEMNVSTLELGDSALYLCASSVTGTENEKLFFGSGTQLSVL.

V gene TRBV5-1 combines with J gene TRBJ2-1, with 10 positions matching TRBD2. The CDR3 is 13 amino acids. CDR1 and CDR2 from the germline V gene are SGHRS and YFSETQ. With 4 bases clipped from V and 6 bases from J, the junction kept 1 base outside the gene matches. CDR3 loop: CASSRLAGNEQFF. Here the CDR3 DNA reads TGCGCCAGCAGCCGACTAGCGGGCAATGAGCAGTTCTTC.

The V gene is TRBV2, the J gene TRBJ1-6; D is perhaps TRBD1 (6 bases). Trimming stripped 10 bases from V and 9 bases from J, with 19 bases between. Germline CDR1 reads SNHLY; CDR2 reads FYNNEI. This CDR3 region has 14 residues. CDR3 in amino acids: CATRLHREASPLHF. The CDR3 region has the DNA TGTGCCACCCGACTACACAGGGAAGCTTCACCCCTCCACTTT.

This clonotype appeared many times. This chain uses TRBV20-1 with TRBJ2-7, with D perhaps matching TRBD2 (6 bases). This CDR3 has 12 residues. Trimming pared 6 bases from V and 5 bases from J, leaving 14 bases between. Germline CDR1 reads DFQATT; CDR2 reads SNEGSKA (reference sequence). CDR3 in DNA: TGCAGTGCCTCGTTGACTAGTAACGAGCAGTACTTC. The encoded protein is CSASLTSNEQYF.

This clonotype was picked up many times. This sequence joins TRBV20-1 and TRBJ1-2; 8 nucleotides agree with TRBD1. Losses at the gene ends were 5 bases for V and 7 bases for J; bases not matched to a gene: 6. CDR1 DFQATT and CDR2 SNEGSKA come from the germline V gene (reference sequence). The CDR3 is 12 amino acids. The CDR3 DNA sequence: TGCAGTGCTTTCACAGGGGGTAGTGGCTACACCTTC. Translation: CSAFTGGSGYTF.

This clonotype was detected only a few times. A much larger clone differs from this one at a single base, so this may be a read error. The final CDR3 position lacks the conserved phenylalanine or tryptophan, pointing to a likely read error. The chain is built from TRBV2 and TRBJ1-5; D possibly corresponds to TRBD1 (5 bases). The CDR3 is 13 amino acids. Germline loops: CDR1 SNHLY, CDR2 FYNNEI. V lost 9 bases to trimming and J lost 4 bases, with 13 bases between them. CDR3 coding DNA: TGTGCCAGTCAACCCAGGGAAAATCAGCCCCAGCATCTT. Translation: CASQPRENQPQHL.

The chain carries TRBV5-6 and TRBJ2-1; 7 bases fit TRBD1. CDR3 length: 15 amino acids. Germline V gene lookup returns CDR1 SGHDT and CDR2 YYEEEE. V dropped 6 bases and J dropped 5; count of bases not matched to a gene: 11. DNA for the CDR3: TGTGCCAGCAACGTCCCGGGACAGAGGGACAATGAGCAGTTCTTC. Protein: CASNVPGQRDNEQFF.

The CDR3 region has the DNA TGTGCCAGCAGTGAAGTAGGGGGCCCCTACGAGCAGTACTTC. It yields the protein CASSEVGGPYEQYF. The V and J genes are TRBV2 and TRBJ2-7; TRBD1 matches 7 bases. This CDR3 spans 14 amino acids. V shed 1 base, J shed 2 bases, and the junction held 2 bases outside the gene matches. Germline assignment: CDR1 SNHLY and CDR2 FYNNEI.

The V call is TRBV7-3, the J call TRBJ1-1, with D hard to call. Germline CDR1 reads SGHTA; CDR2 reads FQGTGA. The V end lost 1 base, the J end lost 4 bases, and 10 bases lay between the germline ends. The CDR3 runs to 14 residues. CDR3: CASSLKGIGTEAFF. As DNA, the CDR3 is TGTGCCAGCAGCTTAAAAGGGATTGGCACTGAAGCTTTCTTT.

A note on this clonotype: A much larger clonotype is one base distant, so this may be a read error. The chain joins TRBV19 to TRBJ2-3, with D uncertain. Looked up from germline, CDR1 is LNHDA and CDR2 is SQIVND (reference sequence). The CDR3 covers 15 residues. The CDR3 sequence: CTSSMAPTSTDTQYF. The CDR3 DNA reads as TGTACCAGTAGTATGGCTCCCACTAGCACAGATACGCAGTATTTT.

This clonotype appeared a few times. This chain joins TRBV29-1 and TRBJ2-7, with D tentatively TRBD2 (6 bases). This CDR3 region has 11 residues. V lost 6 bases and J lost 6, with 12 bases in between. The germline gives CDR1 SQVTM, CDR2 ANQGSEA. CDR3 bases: TGCAGCGTAGGAGTGGGGGGCGAGCAGTACTTC. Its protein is CSVGVGGEQYF.

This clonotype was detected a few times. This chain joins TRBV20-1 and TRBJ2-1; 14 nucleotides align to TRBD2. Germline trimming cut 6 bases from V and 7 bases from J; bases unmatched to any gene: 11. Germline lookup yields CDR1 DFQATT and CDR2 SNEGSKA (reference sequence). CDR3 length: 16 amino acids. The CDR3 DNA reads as TGCAGTGCACCTGGACTAGCGGGGGGTCGGGGGAATGAGCAGTTCTTC. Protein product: CSAPGLAGGRGNEQFF.

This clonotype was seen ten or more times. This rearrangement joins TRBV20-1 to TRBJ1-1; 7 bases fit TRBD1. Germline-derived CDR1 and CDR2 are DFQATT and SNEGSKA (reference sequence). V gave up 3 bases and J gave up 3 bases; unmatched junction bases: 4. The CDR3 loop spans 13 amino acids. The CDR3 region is CSARFTGDTEAFF. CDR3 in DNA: TGCAGTGCTAGGTTTACAGGGGACACTGAAGCTTTCTTT.

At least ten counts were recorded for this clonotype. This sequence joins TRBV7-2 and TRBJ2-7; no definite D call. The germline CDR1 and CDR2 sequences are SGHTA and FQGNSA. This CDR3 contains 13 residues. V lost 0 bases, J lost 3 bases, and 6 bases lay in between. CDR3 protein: CASSLATIYEQYF. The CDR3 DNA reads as TGTGCCAGCAGCTTAGCTACTATCTACGAGCAGTACTTC.

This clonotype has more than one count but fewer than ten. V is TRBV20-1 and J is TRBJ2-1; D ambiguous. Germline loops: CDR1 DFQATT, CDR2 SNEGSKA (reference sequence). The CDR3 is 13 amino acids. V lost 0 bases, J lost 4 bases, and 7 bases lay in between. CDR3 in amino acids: CSARDSGYNEQFF. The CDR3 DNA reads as TGCAGTGCTAGAGATTCCGGGTACAATGAGCAGTTCTTC.

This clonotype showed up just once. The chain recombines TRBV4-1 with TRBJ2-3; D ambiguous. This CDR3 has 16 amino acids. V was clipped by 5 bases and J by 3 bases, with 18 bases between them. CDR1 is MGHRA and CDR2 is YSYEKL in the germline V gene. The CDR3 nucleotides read TGCGCCAGCAGCTTTGTGGGCAGAAGCAAGACAGATACGCAGTATTTT. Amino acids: CASSFVGRSKTDTQYF.

This CDR3 is CASKERDSYNEQFF. CDR3 nucleotides: TGTGCCAGTAAGGAGCGGGACTCCTACAATGAGCAGTTCTTC. This chain joins TRBV19 and TRBJ2-1; 7 nucleotides align to TRBD2. Germline V lookup: CDR1 LNHDA, CDR2 SQIVND (reference sequence). Trimming removed 7 bases from V and 0 bases from J; junction bases left unmatched: 3. CDR3 length equals 14 residues.

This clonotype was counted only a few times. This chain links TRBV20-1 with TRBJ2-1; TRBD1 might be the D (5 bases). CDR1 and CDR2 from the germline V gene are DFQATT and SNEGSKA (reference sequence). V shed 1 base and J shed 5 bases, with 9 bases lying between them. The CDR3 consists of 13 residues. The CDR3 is CSARVGQNNEQFF. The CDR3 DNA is TGCAGTGCTAGAGTCGGACAAAACAATGAGCAGTTCTTC.